The next 21 T cell receptor beta chains were all read from a single sample in a study of T cells after yellow fever vaccination. In TCRdb, the 5' RACE reads were re-called with MiXCR into one record per CDR3 protein. The sample shows tens of thousands of distinct CDR3 sequences, about 7.7% of them seen only once. The specimen comprised CD8+ T cells sorted from PBMCs, sampled 9 to 11 days after the first yellow fever vaccination. Receptor source: a young man who received the YFV17D yellow fever vaccine.

This clonotype was counted between two and nine times. V and J are TRBV30 and TRBJ2-1, with D possibly matching TRBD2 (6 bases). V shed 3 bases and J shed 14 bases, with 14 bases lying between them. This CDR3 spans 11 amino acids. Per the germline V gene, CDR1 is GTSNPN and CDR2 is SVGIG (reference sequence). The CDR3 region is CAWSRGDLEFF. The CDR3 nucleotides are TGTGCCTGGAGCCGAGGGGACTTAGAGTTCTTC.

The DNA of the CDR3 is TGTGCCAGCAGTGGAGGACAGGGGTGGGCCTACAATGAGCAGTTCTTC. This codes for CASSGGQGWAYNEQFF. This sequence joins TRBV25-1 and TRBJ2-1; 9 bases line up with TRBD1. The CDR3 consists of 16 residues. The germline V gene encodes CDR1 MGHDK and CDR2 SYGVNS. The J segment lost 2 bases and the V segment lost 4 bases, leaving 6 bases of the junction unmatched.

The table lists this clonotype with many counts. The rearrangement uses TRBV19 and TRBJ2-1; D gene unclear. Germline values: CDR1 LNHDA, CDR2 SQIVND (reference sequence). Deletions cut 4 bases from V and 3 bases from J, with 7 bases between. The CDR3 loop spans 13 amino acids. The CDR3 region has the DNA TGTGCCAGTAGTACCCGGGTCTACAATGAGCAGTTCTTC. Translation: CASSTRVYNEQFF.

This clonotype has a count of ten or more. CDR3 residues: CASSQDRLAVERSSGANVLTF. The CDR3 DNA is TGCGCCAGCAGCCAAGATCGTCTGGCAGTAGAAAGGAGCTCTGGGGCCAACGTCCTGACTTTC. V gene TRBV4-1 combines with J gene TRBJ2-6, with no clear D. The CDR3 has 21 amino acids. Germline V gives CDR1 MGHRA, CDR2 YSYEKL. V lost 0 bases and J lost 0, with 21 bases in between.

V gene TRBV11-2 combines with J gene TRBJ2-1; D may be TRBD1 (6 bases). CDR3 length: 11 amino acids. Germline lookup yields CDR1 SGHAT and CDR2 FQNNGV. The V gene lost 5 bases and the J gene lost 9 bases, with 8 bases spanning the gap. CDR3 DNA sequence: TGTGCCAGCAGCGGCAGGGGTGAGCAGTTCTTC. It translates to CASSGRGEQFF.

This clonotype showed up many times. The chain links TRBV7-2 to TRBJ1-5; possibly TRBD1 for D (6 bases). There are 15 residues in the CDR3. Germline V gives CDR1 SGHTA, CDR2 FQGNSA. V was pared by 5 bases and J by 5 bases, with 16 bases between. In nucleotides, the CDR3 is TGTGCCAGCAGCCCTAGGGGGGGAGAGTATCAGCCCCAGCATTTT. The encoded protein is CASSPRGGEYQPQHF.

This clonotype turned up a few times. CDR3 amino acids: CAISGAGTGNYNEQFF. CDR3 coding DNA: TGTGCCATCAGTGGTGCCGGGACAGGGAACTACAATGAGCAGTTCTTC. V usage is TRBV10-3 and J usage is TRBJ2-1; 9 bases are shared with TRBD1. V gave up 4 bases and J gave up 3 bases; unmatched junction bases: 7. Germline V gives CDR1 ENHRY, CDR2 SYGVKD. The CDR3 loop spans 16 amino acids.

In this sample, this clonotype turned up many times. The chain couples TRBV5-6 to TRBJ2-2; the D is unclear. Trimming removed 0 bases at V and 9 bases at J, with 12 bases between. This CDR3 is built from 14 residues. CDR1 and CDR2 from the germline V gene are SGHDT and YYEEEE. CDR3: CASSLASWPRELFF. The CDR3 coding sequence is TGTGCCAGCAGCTTGGCCTCGTGGCCTCGGGAGCTGTTTTTT. Looking up the rest from reference TRBV5-6 and TRBJ2-2 gives the full variable domain: DAGVTQSPTHLIKTRGQQVTLRCSPKSGHDTVSWYQQALGQGPQFIFQYYEEEERQRGNFPDRFSGHQFPNYSSELNVNALLLGDSALYLCASSLASWPRELFFGEGSRLTVL.

The V gene is TRBV6-1, the J gene TRBJ1-1; 9 bases fit TRBD1. V lost 6 bases to trimming and J lost 4 bases; unmatched junction nucleotides: 21. The germline CDR1 and CDR2 sequences are MNHNS and SASEGT. This CDR3 has 19 residues. In DNA, the CDR3 is TGTGCCAGCAGCCCCCGGGACAGGGTTTTGGTCATGATGGGCACTGAAGCTTTCTTT. Translating it yields CASSPRDRVLVMMGTEAFF.

The chain links TRBV7-9 to TRBJ2-1, with TRBD2 matching 12 bases. With 3 bases clipped from V and 8 bases from J, the junction kept 5 bases outside the gene matches. The CDR3 consists of 15 residues. CDR1 SEHNR and CDR2 FQNEAQ come from the germline V gene (reference sequence). CDR3 DNA: TGTGCCAGCAGCTTTCGGACTAGCGGGGACTATGAGCAGTTCTTC. The encoded protein is CASSFRTSGDYEQFF.

A single count supports this clonotype. A clone one base away is much larger, so this may be a read error. V usage is TRBV7-2 and J usage is TRBJ2-3, with 14 bases fitting TRBD2. The CDR3 runs 19 residues. The germline V gene has CDR1 SGHTA and CDR2 FQGNSA. CDR3 sequence reads: CASSLAEGLAGASRDTQYF. The CDR3 DNA is TGTGCCAGCAGCTTAGCGGAGGGACTAGCGGGGGCTAGCAGAGATACGCAGTATTTT.

This clonotype came up many times. The chain joins TRBV4-3 to TRBJ1-2; D not resolved. CDR1 is LGHNA and CDR2 is YSLEER in the germline V gene. Trimming took off 0 bases at V and 3 bases at J, with 14 bases between the two ends. The CDR3 runs to 16 residues. CDR3 loop: CASSQDQTGIDYGYTF. In DNA form, the CDR3 reads TGCGCCAGCAGCCAAGATCAAACGGGTATCGACTATGGCTACACCTTC.

The V gene is TRBV15, the J gene TRBJ2-1; 7 bases map to TRBD2. After removal of 5 bases from V and 0 bases from J, the junction contained 4 bases not matched to a gene. Germline CDR1 LNHNV, CDR2 YYDKDF (reference sequence). The CDR3 totals 15 residues. The DNA of the CDR3 is TGTGCCACCAGCGGGGGGGTTAGCTCCTACAATGAGCAGTTCTTC. Translation: CATSGGVSSYNEQFF.

This chain uses TRBV27 with TRBJ1-5; D unclear. The germline CDR1 and CDR2 sequences are MNHEY and SMNVEV (reference sequence). The length of the CDR3 is 14 residues. The V end lost 1 base, the J end lost 1 base, and 5 bases lay between the germline ends. As DNA, the CDR3 is TGTGCCAGCAGTTTATTATCAAGCAATCAGCCCCAGCATTTT. Translating gives CASSLLSSNQPQHF.

This clonotype was found many times. The chain couples TRBV7-6 to TRBJ2-3, with D possibly being TRBD1 or TRBD2 (5 bases each). Germline V lookup: CDR1 SGHVS, CDR2 FNYEAQ. V was clipped by 5 bases and J by 10 bases, with 25 bases between them. The CDR3 contains 16 residues. Here the CDR3 DNA reads TGTGCCAGCAGCCCTCCCCCGGGACGGATAGGTCGGGCGCAGTATTTT. This codes for CASSPPPGRIGRAQYF.

This clonotype was recorded at least ten times. J is TRBJ2-1 and V is TRBV5-1, with D possibly TRBD2 on 6 matching bases. The ends were cut back, 2 bases at V and 7 bases at J, with 7 bases in the middle. The CDR3 has 12 residues. CDR1 is SGHRS and CDR2 is YFSETQ in the germline V gene. The CDR3 nucleotides read TGCGCCAGCAGCTTTAGCGGAAATGAGCAGTTCTTC. Encoded protein: CASSFSGNEQFF.

This clonotype was found many times. V usage is TRBV27 and J usage is TRBJ2-3, with 7 bases that match TRBD2. Germline CDR1 reads MNHEY; CDR2 reads SMNVEV (reference sequence). The CDR3 loop spans 17 amino acids. With 4 bases clipped from V and 2 bases from J, the junction kept 12 bases outside the gene matches. The CDR3 nucleotides are TGTGCCAGCAGTTCTCTTTCTAGGGAGGGGCACACAGATACGCAGTATTTT. Amino acids: CASSSLSREGHTDTQYF.

This clonotype was seen repeatedly, ten times or more. V gene TRBV6-5 combines with J gene TRBJ1-6; the D gene is possibly TRBD1 (5 bases). This CDR3 contains 15 residues. Trimming left V 0 bases short and J 10 bases short, with 13 bases between. Looked up from germline, CDR1 is MNHEY and CDR2 is SVGAGI. CDR3 nucleotide sequence: TGTGCCAGCAGTTACTCGTCTGGGGCTGAATCACCCCTCCACTTT. This gives the protein CASSYSSGAESPLHF.

This clonotype appeared a few times. The rearrangement uses TRBV7-8 and TRBJ2-5; 8 nucleotides match TRBD2. This CDR3 is built from 16 residues. CDR1 is SGHVS and CDR2 is FQNEAQ in the germline V gene. The trim removed 5 bases at V and 4 bases at J, leaving 12 bases unmatched. The DNA of the CDR3 is TGTGCCAGCAGCCTCCATCGTCCAAGCGGGGGAGAGACCCAGTACTTC. Protein product: CASSLHRPSGGETQYF. Full variable domain (missing parts from reference TRBV7-8 and TRBJ2-5): GAGVSQSPRYKVAKRGQDVALRCDPISGHVSLFWYQQALGQGPEFLTYFQNEAQLDKSGLPSDRFFAERPEGSVSTLKIQRTQQEDSAVYLCASSLHRPSGGETQYFGPGTRLLVL.

The chain carries TRBV5-1 and TRBJ1-6, with D possibly matching TRBD1 (5 bases). The germline CDR1 and CDR2 sequences are SGHRS and YFSETQ. The V end lost 4 bases, the J end lost 3 bases, and 26 bases lay between the germline ends. The CDR3 spans 20 residues. The CDR3 reads CASSPNDTRQTNSYNSPLHF. The CDR3 DNA is TGCGCCAGCAGCCCGAACGACACTAGACAGACAAACAGCTATAATTCACCCCTCCACTTT.

V gene TRBV7-8 combines with J gene TRBJ2-2; TRBD2 might be the D (5 bases). CDR3 size: 16 residues. Looked up from germline, CDR1 is SGHVS and CDR2 is FQNEAQ. Trimming left V 4 bases short and J 7 bases short, with 19 bases between. The chain's CDR3 is CASSSPGSVSGGELFF. The CDR3 DNA follows: TGTGCCAGCAGCTCCCCGGGGTCGGTTTCGGGCGGGGAGCTGTTTTTT.